The next 28 T cell receptor beta chains were all read from a single sample in a study of CD8 T cells in ankylosing spondylitis. TCRdb used MiXCR to reprocess the 5' RACE reads, holding one entry per CDR3 protein. The sample records 350,000 to 400,000 distinct CDR3 sequences, roughly 20% being singletons. Material for sequencing was blood, either unsorted or a sorted T cell fraction (not recorded which). The origin of the receptors is a male donor with ankylosing spondylitis or in good health (not recorded which).

A few counts support this clonotype. This chain joins TRBV5-8 and TRBJ2-1, with 7 bases identical to TRBD2. The V gene end was trimmed by 0 bases and the J gene end by 1 base; junction bases not matched to a gene: 1. The CDR3 sequence is 15 residues long. Germline CDR1 SGHTS, CDR2 YDEGEE. The CDR3 DNA sequence: TGTGCCAGCAGCTTGGAAGCGGGGTCCTACAATGAGCAGTTCTTC. Protein sequence: CASSLEAGSYNEQFF.

This clonotype has ten or more counts. This chain joins TRBV15 and TRBJ2-7; 8 nucleotides line up with TRBD1. This CDR3 is 13 amino acids long. After removal of 8 bases from V and 0 bases from J, the junction contained 3 bases not matched to a gene. Germline V gives CDR1 LNHNV, CDR2 YYDKDF (reference sequence). CDR3 DNA sequence: TGTGCCACCCGGACAGGGTTCTCCTACGAGCAGTACTTC. Its translation: CATRTGFSYEQYF. The full variable domain, in which reference TRBV15 and TRBJ2-7 provide the parts outside the CDR3, is DAMVIQNPRYQVTQFGKPVTLSCSQTLNHNVMYWYQQKSSQAPKLLFHYYDKDFNNEADTPDNFQSRRPNTSFCFLDIRSPGLGDTAMYLCATRTGFSYEQYFGPGTRLTVT.

The rearrangement uses TRBV28 and TRBJ2-1; no reliable D call. The V gene lost 5 bases and the J gene lost 11 bases, with 19 bases spanning the gap. The CDR3 has 14 amino acids. Germline lookup yields CDR1 MDHEN and CDR2 SYDVKM. CDR3 protein: CASSPAFERPKQFF. In DNA, the CDR3 is TGTGCCAGCAGTCCCGCCTTTGAGCGCCCGAAGCAGTTCTTC.

In this sample, this clonotype turned up a few times. This chain links TRBV13 with TRBJ2-4, with D possibly TRBD2 on 7 matching bases. Germline values: CDR1 PRHDT, CDR2 FYEKMQ (reference sequence). V was shortened by 5 bases and J by 6 bases, with 14 bases between the two germline ends. This CDR3 region has 14 residues. The CDR3 bases are TGTGCCAGCAGCCATGGGGGGGCCTTAAACATTCAGTACTTC. Translating it yields CASSHGGALNIQYF.

This clonotype was found a few times. This rearrangement joins TRBV6-1 to TRBJ1-4; 10 bases map to TRBD1. Losses at the gene ends were 1 base for V and 10 bases for J; bases not matched to a gene: 6. In germline, CDR1 is MNHNS, CDR2 SASEGT. The CDR3 runs 15 residues. CDR3 coding DNA: TGTGCCAGCAGTGAAGACCTGGGACAGGGGTTAAAACTGTTTTTT. Its protein is CASSEDLGQGLKLFF.

Only a few counts were recorded for this clonotype. The chain links TRBV28 to TRBJ2-1; 14 bases agree with TRBD2. Germline CDR1 and CDR2: MDHEN and SYDVKM. The trim removed 5 bases at V and 6 bases at J, leaving 6 bases unmatched. There are 16 residues in the CDR3. DNA for the CDR3: TGTGCCAGCAGTCCCAGACTAGCGGGGGGGATCAATGAGCAGTTCTTC. It translates to CASSPRLAGGINEQFF.

The table lists this clonotype with a few counts. The CDR3 loop reads CSARPIPGQVYYNEQFF. CDR3 nucleotide sequence: TGCAGTGCTAGACCAATCCCGGGACAGGTTTATTACAATGAGCAGTTCTTC. The rearrangement links TRBV20-1 to TRBJ2-1, with 8 bases matching TRBD1. The CDR3 spans 17 residues. The germline V gene has CDR1 DFQATT and CDR2 SNEGSKA (reference sequence). V was clipped by 2 bases and J by 4 bases; unmatched bases: 13.

This clonotype was found a few times. This chain joins TRBV11-2 and TRBJ2-7; perhaps D is TRBD1 or TRBD2 (5 bases each). V was trimmed by 1 base and J by 3 bases, leaving 19 bases between them. The CDR3 spans 17 residues. Looked up from germline, CDR1 is SGHAT and CDR2 is FQNNGV. DNA of the CDR3: TGTGCCAGCAGCTTAGTCCAAGGGGACCAAAGAGACTACGAGCAGTACTTC. This translates into CASSLVQGDQRDYEQYF. Full variable domain (missing parts from reference TRBV11-2 and TRBJ2-7): EAGVAQSPRYKIIEKRQSVAFWCNPISGHATLYWYQQILGQGPKLLIQFQNNGVVDDSQLPKDRFSAERLKGVDSTLKIQPAKLEDSAVYLCASSLVQGDQRDYEQYFGPGTRLTVT.

The CDR3 reads CASSDRGPFGGTF. CDR3 sequence (DNA): TGCGCCAGCAGTGACAGGGGCCCGTTCGGGGGCACCTTC. The chain joins TRBV10-2 to TRBJ1-2; maybe TRBD1 (6 bases). V lost 3 bases to trimming and J lost 13 bases, with 18 bases between them. Per the germline V gene, CDR1 is WSHSY and CDR2 is SAAADI. CDR3 length equals 13 residues.

This chain connects TRBV7-9 to TRBJ2-7; D is uncertain. This CDR3 spans 13 amino acids. Germline lookup yields CDR1 SEHNR and CDR2 FQNEAQ (reference sequence). The V gene lost 3 bases and the J gene lost 4 bases, with 10 bases spanning the gap. The CDR3 loop is CASSFTEPYEQYF. The CDR3 DNA follows: TGTGCCAGCAGCTTCACGGAGCCATACGAGCAGTACTTC. The whole variable domain, remainder taken from reference TRBV7-9 and TRBJ2-7, is DTGVSQNPRHKITKRGQNVTFRCDPISEHNRLYWYRQTLGQGPEFLTYFQNEAQLEKSRLLSDRFSAERPKGSFSTLEIQRTEQGDSAMYLCASSFTEPYEQYFGPGTRLTVT.

In this sample, this clonotype turned up once. The J gene is TRBJ2-3, the V gene TRBV6-2 or TRBV6-3, with unresolved D. This CDR3 contains 16 residues. V lost 7 bases, J lost 0 bases, and 17 bases lay in between. From germline, CDR1 is MNHEY and CDR2 SVGEGT. DNA for the CDR3: TGTGCCAGCACCGATTCGTCGGAACCTAGCACAGATACGCAGTATTTT. It translates to CASTDSSEPSTDTQYF.

The chain joins TRBV6-5 to TRBJ2-1; D perhaps matches TRBD2 (6 bases). The germline CDR1 and CDR2 sequences are MNHEY and SVGAGI. V shed 0 bases and J shed 10 bases, with 7 bases lying between them. This CDR3 region has 12 residues. The CDR3 protein is CASSYSREEQFF. The CDR3 DNA is TGTGCCAGCAGTTACTCCCGGGAGGAGCAGTTCTTC.

The table lists this clonotype with a few counts. CDR3 bases: TGTGCCATCAGTGACTTACAGGCCACCTACGAGCAGTACTTC. This sequence encodes CAISDLQATYEQYF. The chain employs TRBV10-3 and TRBJ2-7; D might be TRBD1 (5 bases). This CDR3 is 14 amino acids long. Germline V CDR1 and CDR2: ENHRY, SYGVKD. The V gene lost 3 bases and the J gene lost 2 bases, with 11 bases spanning the gap.

The table lists this clonotype with a few counts. The chain joins TRBV9 to TRBJ2-2, with D possibly TRBD1 on 6 matching bases. V gave up 0 bases and J gave up 0 bases, with 18 bases separating them. CDR3 length equals 19 residues. From germline, CDR1 is SGDLS and CDR2 YYNGEE. The CDR3 spells CASSVAFGGDTSNTGELFF. The CDR3 nucleotides read TGTGCCAGCAGCGTAGCTTTTGGTGGGGACACCTCGAACACCGGGGAGCTGTTTTTT.

This clonotype was found a few times. The V and J genes are TRBV25-1 and TRBJ2-5; TRBD1 matches at 8 bases. The CDR3 is 14 residues long. In germline, CDR1 is MGHDK, CDR2 SYGVNS. J gave up 5 bases and V 3 bases, and 5 bases lay outside the gene matches. Here the CDR3 DNA reads TGTGCCAGCAGTGACCAGGGACAGGAGGAGACCCAGTACTTC. Residues: CASSDQGQEETQYF.

The gene calls are TRBV20-1 and TRBJ2-1; D is ambiguous. From germline, CDR1 is DFQATT and CDR2 SNEGSKA (reference sequence). The CDR3 runs 17 residues. V gave up 0 bases and J gave up 4 bases, with 19 bases separating them. In DNA, the CDR3 is TGCAGTGCTAGAGACCCCTGGAGCTCAAACAGATACAATGAGCAGTTCTTC. Translating it yields CSARDPWSSNRYNEQFF.

This rearrangement joins TRBV7-8 to TRBJ2-1, with no clear D. Germline V CDR1 and CDR2: SGHVS, FQNEAQ. Trimming cost V 2 bases and J 10 bases, with 12 bases left between them. The CDR3 contains 13 residues. The chain's CDR3 is CASSLRDSVEQFF. In DNA, the CDR3 is TGTGCCAGCAGCTTAAGAGACTCGGTGGAGCAGTTCTTC.

This clonotype has only a few counts. The rearrangement uses TRBV11-2 and TRBJ2-4; D not certain. Between the trimmed V and J ends, which lost 4 bases and 9 bases, there was a span of 19 bases. The CDR3 covers 15 residues. From germline, CDR1 is SGHAT and CDR2 FQNNGV. The CDR3 bases are TGTGCCAGCAGCTCCGTCGACTCCCGGTGGGGCATTCAGTACTTC. Translating it yields CASSSVDSRWGIQYF.

The chain is built from TRBV27 and TRBJ2-7; 9 bases fit TRBD2. The CDR3 runs 15 residues. The germline V gene has CDR1 MNHEY and CDR2 SMNVEV (reference sequence). The V gene end was trimmed by 5 bases and the J gene end by 7 bases; junction bases not matched to a gene: 12. CDR3 in amino acids: CASSGRGGQYWEQYF. Here the CDR3 DNA reads TGTGCCAGCAGTGGGCGGGGGGGCCAATACTGGGAGCAGTACTTC.

The gene calls are TRBV12-3 or TRBV12-4 and TRBJ2-2, with D maybe TRBD1 (6 bases). V lost 3 bases to trimming and J lost 4 bases, with 9 bases between them. The CDR3 length is 14 residues. The CDR3 loop reads CASSFQGLTGELFF. The CDR3, as DNA: TGTGCCAGCAGTTTTCAGGGGCTCACCGGGGAGCTGTTTTTT.

This clonotype was found many times. The CDR3 coding sequence is TGTGCCAGCAGCCCTAGTGGGGGCGAGCAGTACTTC. It encodes CASSPSGGEQYF. J is TRBJ2-7 and V is TRBV11-2; D tentatively fits TRBD1 or TRBD2 (5 bases each). V lost 5 bases and J 6 bases, leaving 11 bases between the germline ends. The CDR3 sequence is 12 residues long. Germline V CDR1 and CDR2: SGHAT, FQNNGV.

The rearrangement joins TRBV7-8 to TRBJ2-1, with D tentatively TRBD1 (6 bases). This CDR3 spans 16 amino acids. From germline, CDR1 is SGHVS and CDR2 FQNEAQ. V was cut by 4 bases and J by 4 bases, with 17 bases left in between. CDR3 region: CASSSNDGTLYNEQFF. The CDR3 bases are TGTGCCAGCAGCTCGAACGACGGGACACTTTACAATGAGCAGTTCTTC.

This clonotype was recorded a few times. V is TRBV2 and J is TRBJ2-5; D possibly corresponds to TRBD1 (6 bases). The CDR3 loop spans 16 amino acids. V was pared by 0 bases and J by 5 bases, with 16 bases between. The V gene's germline CDR1 is SNHLY and CDR2 FYNNEI. The chain's CDR3 is CASSEAPSGQSETQYF. DNA of the CDR3: TGTGCCAGCAGTGAAGCGCCCTCGGGACAAAGCGAGACCCAGTACTTC.

The chain couples TRBV25-1 to TRBJ2-7, with a possible D match to TRBD1 (5 bases). CDR3 size: 13 residues. Germline lookup yields CDR1 MGHDK and CDR2 SYGVNS. The V end was cut by 2 bases, the J end by 2 bases, with 7 bases between. The DNA for the CDR3 is TGTGCCAGCAGTGAACAGGGCCCCTACGAGCAGTACTTC. This codes for CASSEQGPYEQYF.

This rearrangement joins TRBV14 to TRBJ2-5; perhaps TRBD2 as D (5 bases). Germline V gene lookup returns CDR1 SGHDN and CDR2 FVKESK. This CDR3 contains 13 residues. The V end was cut by 6 bases, the J end by 4 bases, with 12 bases between. CDR3 nucleotide sequence: TGTGCCAGCAGGGAGAGCGGTGGAGAGACCCAGTACTTC. Its translation: CASRESGGETQYF.

This clonotype was counted once. The chain links TRBV11-2 to TRBJ2-7; D is perhaps TRBD1 or TRBD2 (5 bases each). The germline gives CDR1 SGHAT, CDR2 FQNNGV. Trimming stripped 3 bases from V and 0 bases from J, with 15 bases between. The CDR3 runs 16 residues. The chain's CDR3 is CASSFGVGTSSYEQYF. As DNA, the CDR3 is TGTGCCAGCAGCTTCGGGGTAGGGACGAGCTCCTACGAGCAGTACTTC.

The rearrangement joins TRBV12-3 or TRBV12-4 to TRBJ2-1; 9 nucleotides align to TRBD2. J was trimmed by 0 bases and V by 3 bases; bases with no gene match: 9. The CDR3 is 18 residues long. The DNA for the CDR3 is TGTGCCAGCAGTTTGGGTAGCGGGGGCCGAAGCTCCTACAATGAGCAGTTCTTC. Encoded protein: CASSLGSGGRSSYNEQFF.

This clonotype was seen a few times. The J gene is TRBJ1-6, the V gene TRBV7-9, with TRBD1 as a possible D gene (5 bases). Germline assignment: CDR1 SEHNR and CDR2 FQNEAQ (reference sequence). V was cut by 3 bases and J by 13 bases, with 19 bases left in between. This CDR3 has 15 amino acids. The CDR3, as DNA: TGTGCCAGCAGCTTCCCAGACAGTCCCGCCTTCCCCCTCCACTTT. It codes for CASSFPDSPAFPLHF.